The 2 T cell receptor beta chains listed next were all sequenced from one sample in a study of control samples from healthy donors and cancer patients (dated by TCRdb to 2020 to 2022). Library method: the immunoSEQ multiplex PCR assay. Held by TCRdb, this immuneACCESS table contains in-frame sequences only and omits some clones. Under half of the omission traces to an unresolved V gene where checked; the cause of the rest is unknown. This sample comprises about 250,000 clones, more than 65% of them detected only once. 13% of the sample belongs to the ten largest clones. Sequencing used PBMCs. Receptors were obtained from a woman in her fifties or sixties with lung cancer.

The chain is built from TRBV7-9 and TRBJ2-3; 9 bases line up with TRBD1. V was clipped by 5 bases and J by 1 base; unmatched bases: 13. Germline V lookup: CDR1 SEHNR, CDR2 FQNEAQ (reference sequence). The CDR3 length is 18 residues. The CDR3 loop reads CASSPWDRATLGTDTQYF. The DNA of the CDR3 is TGTGCCAGCAGCCCGTGGGACAGGGCAACGTTGGGCACAGATACGCAGTATTTT.

The chain uses TRBV9 and TRBJ2-2; no definite D call. Germline assignment: CDR1 SGDLS and CDR2 YYNGEE. The CDR3 extends over 13 amino acids. V lost 0 bases and J 8 bases, leaving 8 bases between the germline ends. The CDR3 nucleotides read TGTGCCAGCAGCGTAGAAGGCGCAGGGGAGCTGTTTTTT. It encodes CASSVEGAGELFF.